This T cell receptor beta chain originates from a study of blood T cell repertoires in COVID-19. About the research overall: Whether acute or convalescent, the COVID-19 samples came from the United States, Italy and Spain. In each case, the material was cDNA or gDNA derived from T cells, B-cell-depleted T cells, or PBMCs.

The CDR3 contains 15 residues. With 5 bases removed from V and 4 bases from J, the gap between germline ends came to 14 bases. The germline CDR1 and CDR2 sequences are SGHVS and FQNEAQ. Source study methods: Reference gene primer amplification yielded estimated nucleated cell counts. Data came from immunoSEQ multiplex PCR; TCRdb stores just in-frame clones and leaves some out. From that table come the V and J calls and clone size; the DNA was used to work out D and trimming. This table holds about 370,000 clones, roughly nine tenths found once. Those enrolled in Seattle joined during active infection and were followed longitudinally afterward.

The V and J genes are TRBV7-8 and TRBJ2-2; tentatively, D is TRBD2 (6 bases). Sequenced input: peripheral blood. The clonotype originates from a woman aged 25-40 years with COVID-19, enrolled during active disease. CDR3 amino acids: CASSLLGGFTGELFF. The CDR3 nucleotides read TGTGCCAGCAGCCTATTGGGGGGATTCACCGGGGAGCTGTTTTTT.